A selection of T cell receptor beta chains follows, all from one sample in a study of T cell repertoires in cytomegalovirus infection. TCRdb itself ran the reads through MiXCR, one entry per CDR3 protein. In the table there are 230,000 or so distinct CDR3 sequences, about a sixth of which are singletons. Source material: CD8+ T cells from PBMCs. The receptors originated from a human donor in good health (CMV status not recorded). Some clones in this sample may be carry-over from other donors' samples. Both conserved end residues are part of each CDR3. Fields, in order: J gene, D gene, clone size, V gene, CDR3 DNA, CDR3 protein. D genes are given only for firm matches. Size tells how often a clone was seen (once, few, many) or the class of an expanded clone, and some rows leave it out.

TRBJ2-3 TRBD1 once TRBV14 TGTGCCAGCACTCGACAGGGGGCAGATACGCAGTATTTT CASTRQGADTQYF
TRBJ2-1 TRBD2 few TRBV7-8 TGTGCCAGCAGCTCCGGGACTAGTGTGCGTGAGCAGTTCTTC CASSSGTSVREQFF
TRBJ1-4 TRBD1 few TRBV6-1 TGTGCCAGCAGAACTTACAGGGGCCCAATAGCAACTAATGAAAAACTGTTTTTT CASRTYRGPIATNEKLFF
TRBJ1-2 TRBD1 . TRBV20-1 TGCAGTGCTAGAACAGGGGGCGATGACTATGGCTACACCTTC CSARTGGDDYGYTF
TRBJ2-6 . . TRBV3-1 TGTGCCAGCAGCCAAACAGGGAGCTCTGGGGCCAACGTCCTGACTTTC CASSQTGSSGANVLTF
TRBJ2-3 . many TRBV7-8 TGTGCCAGCAGCTTAAGGCGGGGGCCCTACACAGATACGCAGTATTTT CASSLRRGPYTDTQYF
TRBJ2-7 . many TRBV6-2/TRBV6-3 TGTGCCAGCAGTTCAGGGCCGGGTCGAGGCGAGCAGTACTTC CASSSGPGRGEQYF
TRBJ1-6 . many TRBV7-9 TGTGCCAGCAGCTCCAGACAGGAGAATAATTCACCCCTCCACTTT CASSSRQENNSPLHF
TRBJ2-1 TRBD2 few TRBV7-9 TGTGCCAGCAGCCATCCTTCTAGCGGGGGGGCACGAGAGCAGTTCTTC CASSHPSSGGAREQFF
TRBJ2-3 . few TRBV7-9 TGTGCCAGCAGCCCAGCTATCCCGGGGGAAGATACGCAGTATTTT CASSPAIPGEDTQYF
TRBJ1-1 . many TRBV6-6 TGTGCCAGCACCTTAACCCCAGAGAACACTGAAGCTTTCTTT CASTLTPENTEAFF
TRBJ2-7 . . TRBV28 TGTGCCAGCAGTCGGGACGGCTTCAGGTACGAGCAGTACTTC CASSRDGFRYEQYF
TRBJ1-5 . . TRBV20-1 TGCAGTGCTAGAGATGAGGCGGGGCAAGTTGAGCCCCAGCATTTT CSARDEAGQVEPQHF
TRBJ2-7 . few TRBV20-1 TGCAGTGCTAGAGATCCTCGGGGACCCTCCTACGAGCAGTACTTC CSARDPRGPSYEQYF
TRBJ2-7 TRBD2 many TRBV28 TGTGCCAGCAGTTTGGCTAGCGGGGGGCTCCCCTACGAGCAGTACTTC CASSLASGGLPYEQYF
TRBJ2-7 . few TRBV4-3 TGCGCCAGCAGCCATGGGGCGGAGGCCTACGAGCAGTACTTC CASSHGAEAYEQYF
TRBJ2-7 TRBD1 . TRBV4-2 TGTGCCAGCAGCCCAGGGGGTATCGTGCAGTACTTC CASSPGGIVQYF
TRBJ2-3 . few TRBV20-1 TGCAGTGCTTCACAGACAGGCCCTACAGATACGCAGTATTTT CSASQTGPTDTQYF
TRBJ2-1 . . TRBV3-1 TGTGCCAGCACCGGTGATGGGTCAGGCTCCTACAATGAGCAGTTCTTC CASTGDGSGSYNEQFF
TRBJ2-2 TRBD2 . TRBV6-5 TGTGCCAGCAGTTACGGAGTAGCGGGGTACGGGGAGCTGTTTTTT CASSYGVAGYGELFF
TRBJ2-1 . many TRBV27 TGTGCCAGCAGCCTTTACAATGAGCAGTTCTTC CASSLYNEQFF
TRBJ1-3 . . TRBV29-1 TGCAGCGCCAAACAGGGAGCTGGAAACACCATATATTTT CSAKQGAGNTIYF
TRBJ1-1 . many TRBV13 TGTGCCAGCAGCCCCACGTTGGGTGGTGGGGGAGACCACACTGAAGCTTTCTTT CASSPTLGGGGDHTEAFF
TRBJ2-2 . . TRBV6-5 TGTGCCAGCAGTTCCGTTGGGGTGGGAACCGGGGAGCTGTTTTTT CASSSVGVGTGELFF
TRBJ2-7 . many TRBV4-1 TGCGCCAGCAGCCAGCGGACCGACGACGCCTCCGAGCAGTACTTC CASSQRTDDASEQYF
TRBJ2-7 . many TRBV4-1 TGCGCCAGCAGCCAAGCACGGGGCAACGAGCAGTACTTC CASSQARGNEQYF
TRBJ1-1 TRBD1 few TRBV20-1 TGCAGTGCTTGGACAGGGAAGAACACTGAAGCTTTCTTT CSAWTGKNTEAFF
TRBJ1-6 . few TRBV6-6 TGTGCCAGCAGTAGCCCCGACACACCAAATTCACCCCTCCACTTT CASSSPDTPNSPLHF
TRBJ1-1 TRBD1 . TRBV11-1 TGTGCCAGCGCACCTGAAGGGACAGGATTCACTGAAGCTTTCTTT CASAPEGTGFTEAFF
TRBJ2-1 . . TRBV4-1 TGCGCCAGCAGCCCCCTCGGAGAGAGCTCCTACAATGAGCAGTTCTTC CASSPLGESSYNEQFF
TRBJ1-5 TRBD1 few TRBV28 TGTGCCAGCAGTCCCGGGACAGGATGGTTTCAGCCCCAGCATTTT CASSPGTGWFQPQHF
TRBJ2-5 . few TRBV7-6 TGTGCCAGCAGCATAAAGGACAGCGCAAATGAGACCCAGTACTTC CASSIKDSANETQYF